This TCR beta chain was sequenced for a study of CDR3 diversity in severe acne. The CDR3 consists of 15 residues. The germline gives CDR1 SSHAT, CDR2 FNYEAQ (reference sequence). TCRdb itself ran the PCR reads through MiXCR, one entry per CDR3 protein. Among fewer than 100,000 distinct CDR3 sequences, under 65% were seen once, and the ten largest hold 13% to 15%. Concerning this clonotype: Sequence at one end of the junction differs from germline and may be a read error.

The sequenced sample was blood. This chain joins TRBV7-7 and TRBJ1-2; no clear D gene. This sequence originates from a male donor in good health, without acne. Here the CDR3 DNA reads TGTGCTAGCAGCTTAGCGAGTCGGCAAGACTATGGCTACACCTTC. Amino acids: CASSLASRQDYGYTF.